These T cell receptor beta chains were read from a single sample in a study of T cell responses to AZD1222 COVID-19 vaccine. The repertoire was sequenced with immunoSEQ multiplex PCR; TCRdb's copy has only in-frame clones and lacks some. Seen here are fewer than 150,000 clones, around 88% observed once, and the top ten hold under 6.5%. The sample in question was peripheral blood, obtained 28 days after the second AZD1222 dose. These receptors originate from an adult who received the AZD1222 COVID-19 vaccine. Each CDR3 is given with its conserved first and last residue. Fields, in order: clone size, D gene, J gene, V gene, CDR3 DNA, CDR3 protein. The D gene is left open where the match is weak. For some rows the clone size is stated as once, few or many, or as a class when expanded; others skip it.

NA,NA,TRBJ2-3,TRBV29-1,TGCAGCGTTGAAAAGGCGGTGGCAGGGGGGGCAGATACGCAGTATTTT,CSVEKAVAGGADTQYF
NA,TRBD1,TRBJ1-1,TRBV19,TGTGCCAGTACCCAGGGGGCTTACACTGAAGCTTTCTTT,CASTQGAYTEAFF
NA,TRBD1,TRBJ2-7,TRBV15,TGTGCCACCAGCACGAACAAGCCGGGACAGGGGTTCTACGAGCAGTACTTC,CATSTNKPGQGFYEQYF
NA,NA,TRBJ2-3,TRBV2,TGTGCCAGCAGTCAGAATGGGCCCACAGATACGCAGTATTTT,CASSQNGPTDTQYF
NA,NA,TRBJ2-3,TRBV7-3,TGTGCCAGCAGCATGACAGGACGGAACACAGATACGCAGTATTTT,CASSMTGRNTDTQYF
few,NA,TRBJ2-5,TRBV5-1,TGCGCCAGCAGCTTAATAGGGGGAGAGACCCAGTACTTC,CASSLIGGETQYF
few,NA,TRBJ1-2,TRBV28,TGTGCCAGCAGCACCAACATCAGGAGTGGCTACACCTTC,CASSTNIRSGYTF
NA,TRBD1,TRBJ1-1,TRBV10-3,TGTGCCATCGTTTCGGACAGGGTAGTCACTGAAGCTTTCTTT,CAIVSDRVVTEAFF
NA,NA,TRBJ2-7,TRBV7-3,TGTGCCAGCAGCCCCGGTGTTGGCGAGCAGTACTTC,CASSPGVGEQYF
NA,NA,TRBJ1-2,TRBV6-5,TGTGCCAGCAGTTACGACAGTAACTATGGCTACACCTTC,CASSYDSNYGYTF
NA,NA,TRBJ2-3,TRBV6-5,TGTGCCAGCAGGCGCACAGATACGCAGTATTTT,CASRRTDTQYF
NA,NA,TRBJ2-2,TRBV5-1,TGCGCCAGCAGCTTGGGGACAGTAGGGTTCGGGGAGCTGTTTTTT,CASSLGTVGFGELFF
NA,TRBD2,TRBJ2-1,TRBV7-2,TGTGCCAGCAGCTTGGGACTAGCGGGGCTCAATGAGCAGTTCTTC,CASSLGLAGLNEQFF
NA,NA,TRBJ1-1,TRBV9,TGTGCCAGCAGCCCGGGAGTGGATATGAACACTGAAGCTTTCTTT,CASSPGVDMNTEAFF
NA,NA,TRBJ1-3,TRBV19,TGTGCCAGTAGTATAGTGGGACACGGAAACACCATATATTTT,CASSIVGHGNTIYF
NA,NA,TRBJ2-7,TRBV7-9,TGTGCCAGCAGCTTAGCTGGACGGCTCTACGAGCAGTACTTC,CASSLAGRLYEQYF
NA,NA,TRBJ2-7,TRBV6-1,TGTGCCAGCAGTGAATCGACCGGGACACAGTACCAGCAGTACTTC,CASSESTGTQYQQYF
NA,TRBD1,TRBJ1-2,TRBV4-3,TGCGCCAGCAGCCAAGAAAGGGGGCAGTATGGCTACACCTTC,CASSQERGQYGYTF
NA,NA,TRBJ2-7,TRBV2,TGTGCCAGCAGTCCGGGGGCCCACGAGCAGTACTTC,CASSPGAHEQYF
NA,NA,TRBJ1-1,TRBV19,TGTGCCAGTAGTGATTGGGTCACGAACACTGAAGCTTTCTTT,CASSDWVTNTEAFF
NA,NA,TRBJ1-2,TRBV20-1,TGCAGTGCTGATGTCGCCTATGGCTACACCTTC,CSADVAYGYTF
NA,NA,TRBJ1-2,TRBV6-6,TGTGCCAGCACCTCCCAAGCTGGAAATGGCTACACCTTC,CASTSQAGNGYTF
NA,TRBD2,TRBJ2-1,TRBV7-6,TGTGCCAGCAGCCCCGCACTGGGACTAGCGGCCAATGAGCAGTTCTTC,CASSPALGLAANEQFF
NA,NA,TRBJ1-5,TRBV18,TGTGCCAGCTCACTACAGGCGTCCAATCAGCCCCAGCATTTT,CASSLQASNQPQHF
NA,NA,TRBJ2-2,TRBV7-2,TGTGCCAGCAGCTTGGAGGGGCTCACCGGGGAGCTGTTTTTT,CASSLEGLTGELFF
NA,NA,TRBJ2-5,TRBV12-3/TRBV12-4,TGTGCCAGCAGTTTAGCGGGGGACCGGCAGTACTTC,CASSLAGDRQYF
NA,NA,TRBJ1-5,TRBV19,TGTGCCAGTACCCCAATGGGGCTCAGCAATCAGCCCCAGCATTTT,CASTPMGLSNQPQHF
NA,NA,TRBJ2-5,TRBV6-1,TGTGCCAGCAGTGAATTAGGCCCCCAGTACTTC,CASSELGPQYF
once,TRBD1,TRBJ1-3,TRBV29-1,TGCAGCGTTGACAGGACAGGGTCTGGAAACACCATATATTTT,CSVDRTGSGNTIYF
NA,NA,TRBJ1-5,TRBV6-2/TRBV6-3,TGTGCCAGCAGCCCAACAACCCAAACCGCAAATCAGCCCCAGCATTTT,CASSPTTQTANQPQHF
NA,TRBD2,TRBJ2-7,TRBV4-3,TGCGCCAGCAGCCCGGGGGGAGCTAGCGGGTACGAGCAGTACTTC,CASSPGGASGYEQYF
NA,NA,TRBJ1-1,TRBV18,TGTGCCAGCTCACCCCGGGATTCTGAAGCTTTCTTT,CASSPRDSEAFF
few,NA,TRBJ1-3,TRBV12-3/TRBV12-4,TGTGCCAGCAGTCGCGGGGTGGGCACCATATATTTT,CASSRGVGTIYF
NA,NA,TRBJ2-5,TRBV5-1,TGCGCCAGCAGCTTGGGTTTCGGACAGACCCAGTACTTC,CASSLGFGQTQYF
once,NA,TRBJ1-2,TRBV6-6,TGTGCCAGCAGTTACTTTACGGCTGATAACTATGGCTACACCTTC,CASSYFTADNYGYTF
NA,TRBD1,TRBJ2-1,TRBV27,TGTGCCAGCAGTTTAGAGCCGCCGTGGGACAGGGTCTCCGGTGAGCAGTTCTTC,CASSLEPPWDRVSGEQFF
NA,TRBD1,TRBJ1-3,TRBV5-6,TGTGCCAGCAGCTTGCCCCGGGACAGTGCTGGAAACACCATATATTTT,CASSLPRDSAGNTIYF
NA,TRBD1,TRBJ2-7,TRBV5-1,TGCGCCAGCAGCCCCCGGCACGGACAGGGGGTTTCCTACGAGCAGTACTTC,CASSPRHGQGVSYEQYF
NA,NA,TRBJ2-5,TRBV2,TGTGCCACGCAATCCGGGACCCAGGGGACCCAGTACTTC,CATQSGTQGTQYF
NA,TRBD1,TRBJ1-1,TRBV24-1,TGTGCCACCAGTGAGGGACAGCCGACCTTTGAAGCTTTCTTT,CATSEGQPTFEAFF